The rows below give T cell receptor beta chains drawn from one sample of a study of shared clonotypes between healthy human individuals. The assay was immunoSEQ multiplex PCR, and TCRdb's table has in-frame clones only and misses some. The sample lists 2 million to 2.5 million clones, 95% occurring once. Material for sequencing was naive CD4+ T cells sorted from blood. Receptors originate from a man in his late teens or twenties in good health. Each CDR3 is given with its conserved first and last residue. A clone size is listed for some rows: how often the clone was seen (once, few, many), or a class if it is expanded.

>.|TRBV10-1
CASSGTVSSYEQYF
>.|TRBV27
CASSFAGISSVSEQFF
>.|TRBV7-1
CASSSPAGTDGTSGARRSYNEQFF
>once|TRBV2
CASSEEGQGARQPQHF
>.|TRBV5-4
CASSFSGGFSGNTIYF
>.|TRBV5-4
CASSGSGTTSYNEQFF
>.|TRBV7-2
CASSFWVNTGELFF
>.|TRBV5-1
CASSLDAWGGGHGYTF
>.|TRBV5-4
CASSFGSGGQETQYF
>once|TRBV5-8
CASSPEVREGEKLFF
>.|TRBV4-1
CASSQAGLAGAETQYF
>.|TRBV4-2
CASSLDRGTDTQYF
>.|TRBV30
CAWSAGLANYEQYF
>once|TRBV29-1
CSASLGTGTDTQYF
>.|TRBV15
CATSSTNRGDYGYTF
>.|TRBV7-2
CASSGGALYNEQFF
>once|TRBV5-1
CASSSEPDTNYEQYF
>.|TRBV5-5
CASSLGRHGGAEDTQYF
>.|TRBV5-1
CASLPHFGGTDTQYF
>.|TRBV6-1
CASSGGRGQSTDTQYF
>once|TRBV4-3
CASSQEMMRVRGTGELFF
>.|TRBV6-1
CASSDRTGGNYGYTF